This TCR beta chain was observed in a study of graft-versus-host responses after intestinal transplantation. Study-level background: Multivisceral, liver-intestinal, or isolated intestinal transplants were received by the recipients.

TCRdb's table, derived via immunoSEQ multiplex PCR, lists solely in-frame clones and lacks some. The sample consists of 85,000 to 100,000 clones, 86% of them appearing once. The ends were cut back, 1 base at V and 16 bases at J, with 20 bases in the middle. The CDR3 totals 14 residues. Germline lookup yields CDR1 LGHNT and CDR2 FRNRAP. This chain uses TRBV12-5 with TRBJ2-1; TRBD1 or TRBD2 may be the D gene (6 bases each). Material: PBMCs, obtained 255 days after intestinal transplant. This clonotype was obtained from a human patient who received an intestinal transplant, so some T cells may come from the graft donor. This CDR3 reads CASGLERGEAVLFF. The CDR3 DNA sequence: TGTGCTAGTGGTTTGGAAAGGGGGGAGGCAGTACTTTTCTTC.